Shown below are 3 T cell receptor beta chains from a single sample sequenced in a study of blood T cells in healthy people across ages (dated by TCRdb to the mid-2010s). Library prep was done by 5' RACE. Sequenced on an Illumina HiSeq 2500. A second PCR of roughly 7 to 12 cycles was performed with a sample-barcoded 5' primer and a J-beta primer mix. TCRdb handled the public reads itself, with Q25 trimming in fastp and clone calling in MiXCR, and kept productive beta chains. Every entry covers one CDR3 protein and lists the most common genes and DNA from its rows. In all, the sample holds a few hundred thousand distinct CDR3 sequences, and about 25% of those were seen once. The leading ten clones occupy under 20% of the sample. The sequenced sample was blood. These receptors originate from a woman in her 70s in good health.

This clonotype was seen only a few times. This chain joins TRBV6-2 or TRBV6-3 and TRBJ2-1; possibly TRBD2 for D (5 bases). V lost 8 bases, J lost 8 bases, and 13 bases lay in between. This CDR3 has 12 residues. Germline lookup yields CDR1 MNHEY and CDR2 SVGEGT. The CDR3 DNA follows: TGTGCCAGCCGGATAGGCGGGTATGAGCAGTTCTTC. This codes for CASRIGGYEQFF.

The rearrangement links TRBV3-1 to TRBJ1-1; weak D call: TRBD1 (6 bases). V shed 8 bases and J shed 3 bases, with 16 bases lying between them. CDR3 length equals 14 residues. Germline lookup yields CDR1 LGHDT and CDR2 YNNKEL (reference sequence). The CDR3 sequence: CASDTLGGDTEAFF. CDR3 nucleotides: TGTGCCAGCGACACGTTGGGGGGCGACACTGAAGCTTTCTTT.

This chain links TRBV27 with TRBJ2-3, with 14 bases identical to TRBD2. Per germline, CDR1 MNHEY and CDR2 SMNVEV (reference sequence). V was pared by 4 bases and J by 6 bases, with 6 bases of the junction left unmatched. The CDR3 totals 16 residues. For the CDR3, the DNA is TGTGCCAGCAGTTCACCAGGGACTAGCGGGGGTGATACGCAGTATTTT. This gives the protein CASSSPGTSGGDTQYF.